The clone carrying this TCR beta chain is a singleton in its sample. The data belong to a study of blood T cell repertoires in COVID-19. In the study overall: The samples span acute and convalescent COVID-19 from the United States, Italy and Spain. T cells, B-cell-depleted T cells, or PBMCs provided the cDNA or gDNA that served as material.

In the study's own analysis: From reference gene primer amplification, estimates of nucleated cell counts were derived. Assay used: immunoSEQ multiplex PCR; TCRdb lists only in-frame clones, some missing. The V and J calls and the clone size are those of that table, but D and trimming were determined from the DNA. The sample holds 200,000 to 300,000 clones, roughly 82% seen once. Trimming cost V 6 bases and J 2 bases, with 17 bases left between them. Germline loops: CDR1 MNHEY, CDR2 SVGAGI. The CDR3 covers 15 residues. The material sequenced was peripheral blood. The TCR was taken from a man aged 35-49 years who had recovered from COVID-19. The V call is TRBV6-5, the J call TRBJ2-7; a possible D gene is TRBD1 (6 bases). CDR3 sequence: CASSNPGGFTYEQYF. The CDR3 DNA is TGTGCCAGCAGCAACCCTGGGGGCTTCACCTACGAGCAGTACTTC.